This entry is about one T cell receptor beta chain. Its antigen is not known. The sample originates from a study of persistence of HIV-infected CD4 T cells. Study-wide results and limits: TCR oligoclonality correlated with proviral oligoclonality in the same sorted populations. CMV- and Gag-responding cells had lower TCRbeta richness than CD3/CD28-responding cells.

The immunoSEQ assay was version 4, run in survey mode. Here immunoSEQ multiplex PCR was the method, and the copy in TCRdb shows in-frame clones only, minus some. In the table there are some 30,000 clones, about 80% of which are singletons. CDR1 is KGHDR and CDR2 is SFDVKD in the germline V gene. V dropped 5 bases and J dropped 3 bases, with 15 bases sitting between them. The CDR3 is 15 residues long. The stimulus was lysate of CMV-infected fibroblasts, approximately 9.6 ug/mL. CD40L/CD69 double-negative CD45RO-high memory CD4+ T cells were collected. The chain employs TRBV24-1 and TRBJ1-1; D is unresolved. The receptor comes from an adult woman with HIV who was CMV-seropositive. This sample comprised CD4+ T cells sorted from PBMCs after approximately 18-hour stimulation, obtained from a patient who received antiretroviral therapy. The CDR3: CATSGANSGHTEAFF. CDR3 DNA sequence: TGTGCCACCAGTGGGGCGAACAGCGGACACACTGAAGCTTTCTTT.